What follows is one T cell receptor (beta chain) and its context. Its cognate antigen is unknown. V shed 4 bases and J 4 bases; nucleotides not matched to a gene: 5. Germline V gene lookup returns CDR1 KGHDR and CDR2 SFDVKD. This CDR3 comprises 15 residues. The sample's time point: persistent/refractory GD, antithyroid drugs over 5 years with positive TRAb. Extracted RNA from PBMCs served as the source of the TCR library. In this cohort, patients came from an endocrinology department located in Xi'an, China. These data are taken from a study of regulatory T cells in long-lasting Graves disease. Study-level background: Persistent Graves' disease required over 5 years of antithyroid drugs and positive TSH receptor antibodies. Study-wide findings and caveats: With persistent disease, TRBV28, TRBJ1-2 and TRBJ2-5 were the favored segments. Researchers reported studying only peripheral blood, not thyroid tissue.

The TCR beta library used iRepertoire HTBI primers with Arm-PCR amplification of CDR3. TCRdb processed the multiplex PCR reads anew with MiXCR; each CDR3 protein has one entry. The table records a few hundred thousand distinct CDR3 sequences, roughly 24% of them present only once. The sample in question was peripheral blood mononuclear cells (PBMCs), obtained when the disease was refractory, from a patient treated with antithyroid drugs. The rearrangement uses TRBV24-1 and TRBJ2-2, with 7 bases aligning to TRBD1. The receptor was isolated from a woman in her 40s with Graves disease. The CDR3 region is CATSEGGRVTGELFF. CDR3 DNA sequence: TGTGCCACCAGTGAAGGGGGCAGGGTCACCGGGGAGCTGTTTTTT.